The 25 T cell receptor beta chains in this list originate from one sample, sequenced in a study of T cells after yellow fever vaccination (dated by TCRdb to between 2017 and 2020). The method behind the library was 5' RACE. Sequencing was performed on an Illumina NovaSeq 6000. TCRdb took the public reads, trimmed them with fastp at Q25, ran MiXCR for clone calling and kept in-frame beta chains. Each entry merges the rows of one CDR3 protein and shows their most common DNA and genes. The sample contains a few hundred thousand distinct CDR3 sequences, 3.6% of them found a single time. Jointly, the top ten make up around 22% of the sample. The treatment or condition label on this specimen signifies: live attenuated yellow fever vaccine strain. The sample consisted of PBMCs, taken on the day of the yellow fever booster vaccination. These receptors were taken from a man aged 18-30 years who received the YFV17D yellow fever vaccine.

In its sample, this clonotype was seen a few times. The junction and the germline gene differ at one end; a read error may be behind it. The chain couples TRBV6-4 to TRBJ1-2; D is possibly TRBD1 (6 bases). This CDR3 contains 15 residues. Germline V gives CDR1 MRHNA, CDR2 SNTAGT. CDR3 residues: CASSYSLWGAYGYTF. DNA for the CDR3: TGTGCCAGCAGTTACTCGCTTTGGGGGGCCTATGGCTACACCTTC.

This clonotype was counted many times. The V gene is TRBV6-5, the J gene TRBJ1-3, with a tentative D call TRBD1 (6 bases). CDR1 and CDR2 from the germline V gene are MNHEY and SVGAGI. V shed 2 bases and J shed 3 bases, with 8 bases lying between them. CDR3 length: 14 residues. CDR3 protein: CASSYTGFGNTIYF. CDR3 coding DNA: TGTGCCAGCAGTTACACAGGGTTTGGAAACACCATATATTTT.

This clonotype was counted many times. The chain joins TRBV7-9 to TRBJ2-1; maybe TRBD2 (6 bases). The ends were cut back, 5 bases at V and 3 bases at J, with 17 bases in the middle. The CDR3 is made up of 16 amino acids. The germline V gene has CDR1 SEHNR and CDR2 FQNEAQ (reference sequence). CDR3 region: CASSPTRGRRYNEQFF. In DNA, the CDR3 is TGTGCCAGCAGCCCGACCCGGGGGAGACGCTACAATGAGCAGTTCTTC.

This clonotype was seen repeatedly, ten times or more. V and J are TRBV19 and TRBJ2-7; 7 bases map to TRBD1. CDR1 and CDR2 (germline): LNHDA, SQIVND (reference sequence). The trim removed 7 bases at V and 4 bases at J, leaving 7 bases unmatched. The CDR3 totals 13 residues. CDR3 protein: CASTDRDRYEQYF. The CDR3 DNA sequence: TGTGCCAGTACCGACAGGGATCGGTACGAGCAGTACTTC.

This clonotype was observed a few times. The chain's CDR3 is CAISQQRNNSPLHF. Written as DNA, the CDR3 is TGTGCCATCAGTCAACAGAGAAATAATTCACCCCTCCACTTT. This sequence joins TRBV10-3 and TRBJ1-6; D uncertain. Per the germline V gene, CDR1 is ENHRY and CDR2 is SYGVKD. V dropped 5 bases and J dropped 5 bases, with 10 bases sitting between them. The CDR3 covers 14 residues.

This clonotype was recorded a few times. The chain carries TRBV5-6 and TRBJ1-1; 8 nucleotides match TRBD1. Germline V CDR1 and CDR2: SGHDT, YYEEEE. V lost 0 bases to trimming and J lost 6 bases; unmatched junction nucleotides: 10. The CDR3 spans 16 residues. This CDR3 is CASSLGPSGQVAEAFF. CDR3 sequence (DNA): TGTGCCAGCAGCTTGGGTCCTTCGGGACAGGTTGCTGAAGCTTTCTTT. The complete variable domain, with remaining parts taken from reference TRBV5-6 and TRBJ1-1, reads DAGVTQSPTHLIKTRGQQVTLRCSPKSGHDTVSWYQQALGQGPQFIFQYYEEEERQRGNFPDRFSGHQFPNYSSELNVNALLLGDSALYLCASSLGPSGQVAEAFFGQGTRLTVV.

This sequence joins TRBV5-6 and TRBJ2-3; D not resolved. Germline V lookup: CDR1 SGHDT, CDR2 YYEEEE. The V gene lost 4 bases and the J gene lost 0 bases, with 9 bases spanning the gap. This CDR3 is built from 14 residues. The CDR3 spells CASSPTLSTDTQYF. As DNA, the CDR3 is TGTGCCAGCAGCCCGACACTCAGCACAGATACGCAGTATTTT.

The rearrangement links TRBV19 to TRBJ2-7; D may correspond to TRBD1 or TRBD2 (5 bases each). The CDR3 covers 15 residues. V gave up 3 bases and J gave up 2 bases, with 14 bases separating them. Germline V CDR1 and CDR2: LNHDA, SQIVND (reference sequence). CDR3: CASSIKGPDTYEQYF. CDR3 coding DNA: TGTGCCAGTAGTATCAAGGGACCCGACACCTACGAGCAGTACTTC.

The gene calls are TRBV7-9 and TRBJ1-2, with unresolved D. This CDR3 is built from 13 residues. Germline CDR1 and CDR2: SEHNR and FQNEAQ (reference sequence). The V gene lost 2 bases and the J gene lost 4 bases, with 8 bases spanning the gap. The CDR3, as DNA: TGTGCCAGCAGCTTAATGGGTAGCTATGGCTACACCTTC. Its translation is CASSLMGSYGYTF.

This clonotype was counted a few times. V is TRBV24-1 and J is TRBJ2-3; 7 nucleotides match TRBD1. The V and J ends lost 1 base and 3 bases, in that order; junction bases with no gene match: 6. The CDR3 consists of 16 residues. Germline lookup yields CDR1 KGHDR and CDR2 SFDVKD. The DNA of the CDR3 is TGTGCCACCAGTGATTTTGGCAGGGGGATAACAGATACGCAGTATTTT. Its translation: CATSDFGRGITDTQYF.

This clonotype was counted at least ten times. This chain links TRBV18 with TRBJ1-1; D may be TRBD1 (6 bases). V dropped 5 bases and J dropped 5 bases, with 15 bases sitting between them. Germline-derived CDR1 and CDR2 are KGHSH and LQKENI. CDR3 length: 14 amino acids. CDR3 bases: TGTGCCAGCTCATTCGGGGGGGCCGGAACTGAAGCTTTCTTT. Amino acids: CASSFGGAGTEAFF.

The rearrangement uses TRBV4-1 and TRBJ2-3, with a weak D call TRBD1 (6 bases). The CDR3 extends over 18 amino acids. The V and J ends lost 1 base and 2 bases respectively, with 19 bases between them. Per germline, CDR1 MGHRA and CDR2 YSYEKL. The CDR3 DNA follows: TGCGCCAGCAGCCAAGCCATAGGTCAGGGGACCTTCACAGATACGCAGTATTTT. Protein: CASSQAIGQGTFTDTQYF.

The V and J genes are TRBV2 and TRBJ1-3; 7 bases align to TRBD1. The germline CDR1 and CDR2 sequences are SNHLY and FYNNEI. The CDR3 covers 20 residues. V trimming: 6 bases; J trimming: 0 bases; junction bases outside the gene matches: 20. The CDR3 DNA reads TGTGCCAGCAGAGAGAGTCGACAGGGATATCCCGATCGCTCTGGAAACACCATATATTTT. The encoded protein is CASRESRQGYPDRSGNTIYF.

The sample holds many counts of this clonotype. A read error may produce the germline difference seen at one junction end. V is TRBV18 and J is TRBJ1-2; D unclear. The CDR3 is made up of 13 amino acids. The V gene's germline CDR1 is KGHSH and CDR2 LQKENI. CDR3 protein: CASSPPGNYGYTF. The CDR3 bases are TGCGCCAGCAGCCCCCCAGGCAACTATGGCTACACCTTC.

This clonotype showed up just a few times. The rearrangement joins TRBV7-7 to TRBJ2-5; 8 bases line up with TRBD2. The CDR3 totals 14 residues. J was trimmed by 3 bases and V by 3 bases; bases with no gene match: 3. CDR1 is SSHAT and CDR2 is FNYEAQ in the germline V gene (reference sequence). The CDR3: CASSFSGVEETQYF. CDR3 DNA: TGTGCCAGCAGCTTTAGCGGGGTTGAAGAGACCCAGTACTTC. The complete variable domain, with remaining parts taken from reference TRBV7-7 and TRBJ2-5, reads GAGVSQSPRYKVTKRGQDVTLRCDPISSHATLYWYQQALGQGPEFLTYFNYEAQPDKSGLPSDRFSAERPEGSISTLTIQRTEQRDSAMYRCASSFSGVEETQYFGPGTRLLVL.

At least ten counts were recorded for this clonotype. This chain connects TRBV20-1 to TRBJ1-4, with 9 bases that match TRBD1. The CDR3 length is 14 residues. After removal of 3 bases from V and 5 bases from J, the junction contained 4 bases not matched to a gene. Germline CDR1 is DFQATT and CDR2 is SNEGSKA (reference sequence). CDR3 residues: CSARGTGRNEKLFF. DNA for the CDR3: TGCAGTGCTAGGGGGACAGGGAGGAATGAAAAACTGTTTTTT.

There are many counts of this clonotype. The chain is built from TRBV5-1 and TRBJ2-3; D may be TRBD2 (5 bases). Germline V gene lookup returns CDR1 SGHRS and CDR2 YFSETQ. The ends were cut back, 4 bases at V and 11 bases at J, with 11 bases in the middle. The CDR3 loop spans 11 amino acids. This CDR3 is CASSAYREQYF. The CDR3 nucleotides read TGCGCCAGCAGCGCTTACCGGGAGCAGTATTTT.

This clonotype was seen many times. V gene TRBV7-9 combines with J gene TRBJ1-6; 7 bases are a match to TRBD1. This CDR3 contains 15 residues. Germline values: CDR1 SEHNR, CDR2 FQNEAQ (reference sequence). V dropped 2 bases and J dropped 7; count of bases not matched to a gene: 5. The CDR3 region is CASSLRGQENSPLHF. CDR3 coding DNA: TGTGCCAGCAGCTTACGTGGACAGGAAAATTCACCCCTCCACTTT.

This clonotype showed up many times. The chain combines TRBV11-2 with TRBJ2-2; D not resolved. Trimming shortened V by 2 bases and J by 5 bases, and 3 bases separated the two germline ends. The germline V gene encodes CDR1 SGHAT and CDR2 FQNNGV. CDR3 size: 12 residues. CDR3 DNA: TGTGCCAGCAGCTTAATGACCGGGGAGCTGTTTTTT. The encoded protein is CASSLMTGELFF.

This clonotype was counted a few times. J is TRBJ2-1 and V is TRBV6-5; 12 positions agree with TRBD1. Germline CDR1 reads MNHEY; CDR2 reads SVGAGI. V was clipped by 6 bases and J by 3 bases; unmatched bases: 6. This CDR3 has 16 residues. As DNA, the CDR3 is TGTGCCAGCAGCAAGGGGACAGGGGGCCTCTACAATGAGCAGTTCTTC. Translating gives CASSKGTGGLYNEQFF.

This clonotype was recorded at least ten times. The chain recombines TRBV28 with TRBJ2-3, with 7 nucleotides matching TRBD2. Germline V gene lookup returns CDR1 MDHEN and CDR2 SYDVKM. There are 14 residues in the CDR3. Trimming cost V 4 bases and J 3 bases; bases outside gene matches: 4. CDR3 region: CASSWRGFTDTQYF. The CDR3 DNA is TGTGCCAGCAGTTGGCGGGGGTTTACAGATACGCAGTATTTT. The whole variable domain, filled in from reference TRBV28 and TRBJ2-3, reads DVKVTQSSRYLVKRTGEKVFLECVQDMDHENMFWYRQDPGLGLRLIYFSYDVKMKEKGDIPEGYSVSREKKERFSLILESASTNQTSMYLCASSWRGFTDTQYFGPGTRLTVL.

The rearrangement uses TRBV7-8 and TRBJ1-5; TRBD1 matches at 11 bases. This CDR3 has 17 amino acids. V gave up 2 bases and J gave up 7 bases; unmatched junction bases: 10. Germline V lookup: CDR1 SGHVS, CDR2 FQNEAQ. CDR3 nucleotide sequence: TGTGCCAGCAGCTTAAGACCCGGGACAGGGGGGAACCAGCCCCAGCATTTT. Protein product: CASSLRPGTGGNQPQHF.

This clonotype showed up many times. The CDR3 coding sequence is TGTGCCAGCAGCGCCCGGGACAGGGGGCTTTCACCCCTCCACTTT. Translating it yields CASSARDRGLSPLHF. The chain is built from TRBV7-3 and TRBJ1-6; 12 bases agree with TRBD1. The germline gives CDR1 SGHTA, CDR2 FQGTGA. Germline trimming cut 5 bases from V and 9 bases from J; bases unmatched to any gene: 5. CDR3 length: 15 residues.

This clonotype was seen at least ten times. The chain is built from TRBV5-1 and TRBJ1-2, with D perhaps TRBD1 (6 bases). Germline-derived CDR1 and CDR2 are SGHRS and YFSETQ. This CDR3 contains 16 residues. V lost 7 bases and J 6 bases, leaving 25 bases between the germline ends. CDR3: CASGPVGGHLPDGYTF. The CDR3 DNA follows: TGCGCCAGCGGCCCCGTGGGGGGACACCTCCCCGATGGCTACACCTTC.

In DNA, the CDR3 is TGTGCCAGTAGTATTTCGCCGGCGGAGGGACCCGGGGAGCTGTTTTTT. This gives the protein CASSISPAEGPGELFF. The V call is TRBV19, the J call TRBJ2-2, with a tentative D call TRBD2 (6 bases). CDR3 length: 16 residues. Germline loops: CDR1 LNHDA, CDR2 SQIVND (reference sequence). V lost 3 bases and J lost 6, with 17 bases in between.